This T cell receptor beta chain was captured in a study of regulatory T cells in long-lasting Graves disease. Study-wide context: Graves' patients, newly diagnosed, had taken antithyroid drugs under 3 months.

According to the study, TCR beta libraries were built with iRepertoire HTBI primers and CDR3-region Arm-PCR. TCRdb re-called the multiplex PCR reads with MiXCR, one entry per CDR3 protein. This sample has hundreds of thousands of distinct CDR3 sequences; 15% to 20% occur once, and the top ten carry under 20%. The time point: newly diagnosed GD, antithyroid drugs for less than 3 months. From RNA extracted from PBMCs, the TCR library was made. A word on this clonotype: Its cognate antigen is unknown.

The length of the CDR3 is 13 residues. V was pared by 3 bases and J by 0 bases, with 6 bases between. CDR1 SNHLY and CDR2 FYNNEI come from the germline V gene. Study conclusions and caveats: The analysis examined peripheral blood only and excluded thyroid tissue. Persistent Graves' patients showed less TCR diversity than newly diagnosed patients showed.

This sample was also put to use in a study of T cells in Graves' hyperthyroidism and ophthalmopathy. That paper adds: The hyperthyroidism patients had all been newly diagnosed, and their disease duration was under 2 months. Their ages ranged from 18 to 65 years.

The chain employs TRBV2 and TRBJ2-7; D not certain. This material consisted of peripheral blood mononuclear cells (PBMCs), taken at new diagnosis, from a patient treated with antithyroid drugs. This receptor was obtained from a woman aged 25 to 39 with Graves disease. CDR3 in amino acids: CASSDVDSYEQYF. CDR3 bases: TGTGCCAGCAGTGATGTAGACTCCTACGAGCAGTACTTC.